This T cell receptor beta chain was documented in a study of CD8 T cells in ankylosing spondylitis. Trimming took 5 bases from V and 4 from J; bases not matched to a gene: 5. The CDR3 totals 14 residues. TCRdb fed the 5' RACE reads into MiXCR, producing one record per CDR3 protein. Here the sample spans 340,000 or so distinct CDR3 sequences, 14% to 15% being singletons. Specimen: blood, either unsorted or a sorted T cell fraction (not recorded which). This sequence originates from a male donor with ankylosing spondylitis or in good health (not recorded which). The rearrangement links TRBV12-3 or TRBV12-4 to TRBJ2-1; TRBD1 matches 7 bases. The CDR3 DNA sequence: TGTGCCAGCAGTAGCCGACAGGGATACAATGAGCAGTTCTTC. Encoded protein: CASSSRQGYNEQFF.